The clone carrying this T cell receptor (beta chain) was seen repeatedly, ten times or more. These data originate in a study of T cell repertoires in cytomegalovirus infection. TCRdb re-analysed the reads in MiXCR, keeping a single row per CDR3 protein. This repertoire shows about 360,000 distinct CDR3 sequences, 15% to 20% found once; its top ten account for roughly 8.7%. Looked up from germline, CDR1 is SGHTA and CDR2 is FQGNSA. The length of the CDR3 is 15 residues. The V and J ends lost 5 bases and 0 bases respectively, with 11 bases between them. This receptor was taken from a human donor in good health (CMV status not recorded). Some clones in this sample may be carry-over from other donors' samples. The chain is built from TRBV7-2 and TRBJ1-5; D unresolved. Input material: PBMCs. This CDR3 reads CASSPALNSNQPQHF. CDR3 DNA: TGTGCCAGCAGCCCCGCCCTCAATAGCAATCAGCCCCAGCATTTT.